This T cell receptor beta chain was identified during a study of T cells after yellow fever vaccination. Germline CDR1 and CDR2: MGHDK and SYGVNS. The CDR3 extends over 14 amino acids. Between the trimmed V and J ends, which lost 2 bases and 9 bases, there was a span of 11 bases. Researchers made TCR cDNA using 5'RACE template switching, and this step added a universal primer site and UMIs. TCRdb independently ran MiXCR on the 5' RACE reads; one entry per CDR3 protein. There are 250,000 to 350,000 distinct CDR3 sequences in the sample; 6.5% to 8.5% occur only once, and 15% to 20% lies in the top ten. A few counts support this clonotype.

Material: PBMCs, obtained about 49 days after the first yellow fever vaccination. This receptor was identified in a young man who received the YFV17D yellow fever vaccine. V gene TRBV25-1 combines with J gene TRBJ1-6; D call uncertain. CDR3 region: CASSEGRYGSPLHF. CDR3 DNA sequence: TGTGCCAGCAGTGAAGGTCGCTATGGTTCACCCCTCCACTTT.